This T cell receptor (beta chain) was profiled in a study of technical replicates of blood from several donors. Profiling relied on immunoSEQ multiplex PCR, and the TCRdb table lists in-frame clones only, not all of them. Of about 81,000 clones detected, roughly 96% appear once; the ten largest clones hold under 0.2%. The material sequenced was T cells isolated from PBMCs. This TCR came from a human donor in good health.

The CDR3 spells CSVVSFEDYGYTF. CDR3 coding DNA: TGCAGCGTTGTCAGTTTTGAAGACTATGGCTACACCTTC. The chain is built from TRBV29-1 and TRBJ1-2, with D unresolved. The germline V gene encodes CDR1 SQVTM and CDR2 ANQGSEA. The V end was cut by 4 bases, the J end by 3 bases, with 12 bases between. CDR3 length: 13 residues. The full variable domain, with the rest looked up from reference TRBV29-1 and TRBJ1-2, is SAVISQKPSRDICQRGTSLTIQCQVDSQVTMMFWYRQQPGQSLTLIATANQGSEATYESGFVIDKFPISRPNLTFSTLTVSNMSPEDSSIYLCSVVSFEDYGYTFGSGTRLTVV.